What follows is one TCR beta chain and its context. These data are taken from a study of identifying expanded T cells in peripheral blood. Clones were sequenced by immunoSEQ multiplex PCR, and TCRdb holds only the in-frame ones, with some missing. The sample has about 58,000 clones, about 92% seen once; the top ten hold about 3.7%. CDR1 MDHEN and CDR2 SYDVKM come from the germline V gene. CDR3 length: 17 residues. Trimming at V came to 3 bases and at J to 5 bases, leaving 11 bases not matched to a gene. No infections or other immune events were documented during collection. V gene TRBV28 combines with J gene TRBJ2-7; TRBD2 agrees at 12 bases. The sequenced material came from blood. The clonotype originates from a person between 18 and 75 years old in good health. CDR3 DNA: TGTGCCAGCAGTTTCCCAGAAACTAGCGGGAGGCCCCACGAGCAGTACTTC. Translated: CASSFPETSGRPHEQYF.